Included here is one T cell receptor beta chain sequence, with context. Generated by immunoSEQ multiplex PCR, the TCRdb table keeps only in-frame clones and is missing some. The sample yields 150,000 or so clones, 85% to 90% seen once. This specimen belongs to a study of T cell responses to AZD1222 COVID-19 vaccine. Between the trimmed V and J ends, which lost 7 bases and 11 bases, there was a span of 17 bases. The CDR3 has 13 residues. CDR1 and CDR2 (germline): MNHEY, SVGAGI. The sequence was obtained from an adult in good health. This chain links TRBV6-5 with TRBJ1-4; no definite D call. Sample: peripheral blood, taken on day 0 of AZD1222 vaccination. The CDR3 coding sequence is TGTGCCAGCATGGAACGCGCCTTTGGGAAACTGTTTTTT. This translates into CASMERAFGKLFF.